One sample yielded the 26 T cell receptor beta chains listed below, sequenced in a study of T cell responses to AZD1222 COVID-19 vaccine. Clones were sequenced by immunoSEQ multiplex PCR, and TCRdb holds only the in-frame ones, with some missing. The table includes about 150,000 clones, 86% detected once. Specimen: peripheral blood, collected on day 0 of MenACWY control vaccination. These TCRs come from an adult in good health.

This clone has just a few counts. The rearrangement links TRBV6-1 to TRBJ1-1, with TRBD1 as a possible D gene (5 bases). Trimming shortened V by 1 base and J by 2 bases, and 11 bases separated the two germline ends. In germline, CDR1 is MNHNS, CDR2 SASEGT. This CDR3 is built from 15 residues. The CDR3 loop reads CASSEGGRPNTEAFF. The CDR3 bases are TGTGCCAGCAGTGAAGGGGGCAGACCCAACACTGAAGCTTTCTTT.

The chain carries TRBV19 and TRBJ2-3, with 10 bases that match TRBD2. The CDR3 is 13 amino acids. Germline V gene data show CDR1 as LNHDA and CDR2 as SQIVND (reference sequence). V was pared by 9 bases and J by 4 bases, with 4 bases of the junction left unmatched. CDR3 protein: CASSGGVADTQYF. CDR3 DNA: TGTGCCAGCAGCGGGGGGGTCGCAGATACGCAGTATTTT.

CDR3 protein: CASKDMPNYGYTF. The CDR3 bases are TGTGCCAGCAAGGACATGCCTAACTATGGCTACACCTTC. This chain joins TRBV2 and TRBJ1-2, with a weak D call TRBD1 (5 bases). V lost 7 bases and J lost 0, with 9 bases in between. The CDR3 is 13 residues long. Germline V gene sequence: CDR1 SNHLY, CDR2 FYNNEI.

The V gene is TRBV24-1, the J gene TRBJ1-4, with D possibly TRBD1 on 5 matching bases. The CDR3 extends over 16 amino acids. Trimming left V 5 bases short and J 5 bases short, with 17 bases between. Germline CDR1 and CDR2: KGHDR and SFDVKD. The CDR3 DNA sequence: TGTGCCACCAGTGGTTTTAACCGGGACGGCAATGAAAAACTGTTTTTT. It specifies CATSGFNRDGNEKLFF.

The chain combines TRBV12-5 with TRBJ1-3; D gene unclear. Germline V gives CDR1 LGHNT, CDR2 FRNRAP. V lost 1 base and J 7 bases, leaving 8 bases between the germline ends. This CDR3 is built from 13 residues. The CDR3 bases are TGTGCTAGTGGTTTGGGACGGATTAACACCATATATTTT. Encoded protein: CASGLGRINTIYF.

The chain has TRBV7-9 and TRBJ2-2; 7 bases fit TRBD1. CDR3 size: 12 residues. Germline loops: CDR1 SEHNR, CDR2 FQNEAQ (reference sequence). The ends lost 7 bases at V and 6 bases at J; junction bases unmatched: 2. Here the CDR3 DNA reads TGTGCCAGCATAGGGGGCTCCGGGGAGCTGTTTTTT. This sequence encodes CASIGGSGELFF. Complete variable domain (other parts from reference TRBV7-9 and TRBJ2-2): DTGVSQNPRHKITKRGQNVTFRCDPISEHNRLYWYRQTLGQGPEFLTYFQNEAQLEKSRLLSDRFSAERPKGSFSTLEIQRTEQGDSAMYLCASIGGSGELFFGEGSRLTVL.

V is TRBV18 and J is TRBJ1-4; unclear D gene. V lost 2 bases, J lost 6 bases, and 10 bases lay in between. In germline, CDR1 is KGHSH, CDR2 LQKENI. This CDR3 has 14 amino acids. CDR3 in amino acids: CASSPGGNDEKLFF. CDR3 DNA sequence: TGTGCCAGCTCACCAGGAGGGAATGATGAAAAACTGTTTTTT.

This sequence joins TRBV4-1 and TRBJ1-2; the D gene is possibly TRBD1 (6 bases). This CDR3 region has 15 residues. Between the trimmed V and J ends, which lost 0 bases and 4 bases, there was a span of 12 bases. CDR1 MGHRA and CDR2 YSYEKL come from the germline V gene. The CDR3, as DNA: TGCGCCAGCAGCCAAGAACAGGGCTTCAGCTATGGCTACACCTTC. This encodes CASSQEQGFSYGYTF.

This clone was observed a single time. Other DNA sequences in the sample encode the same CDR3. V is TRBV6-5 and J is TRBJ1-2, with D maybe TRBD1 (5 bases). V shed 6 bases and J shed 6 bases, with 14 bases lying between them. The CDR3 totals 13 residues. CDR1 MNHEY and CDR2 SVGAGI come from the germline V gene. CDR3 DNA sequence: TGTGCCAGCAGCCCCCAGGGTAGGAATGGCTACACCTTC. This encodes CASSPQGRNGYTF.

The chain is built from TRBV7-9 and TRBJ2-1; 9 positions agree with TRBD2. CDR3 size: 17 residues. Germline V gene lookup returns CDR1 SEHNR and CDR2 FQNEAQ (reference sequence). The J segment lost 6 bases and the V segment lost 6 bases, leaving 15 bases of the junction unmatched. CDR3: CASRPFGTSPKSNEQFF. CDR3 nucleotide sequence: TGTGCCAGCAGACCATTTGGGACTAGCCCCAAATCCAATGAGCAGTTCTTC.

The chain uses TRBV29-1 and TRBJ1-1; maybe TRBD1 (6 bases). This CDR3 contains 13 residues. Germline V CDR1 and CDR2: SQVTM, ANQGSEA. Trimming pared 1 base from V and 4 bases from J, leaving 10 bases between. Written as DNA, the CDR3 is TGCAGCGTTGAAGCTCTACAGGGCACTGAAGCTTTCTTT. Amino acids: CSVEALQGTEAFF.

CDR3 nucleotides: TGTGCCAGCAGCCCCCTGGGACAGGGGGATACGCAGTATTTT. Protein product: CASSPLGQGDTQYF. The V gene is TRBV9, the J gene TRBJ2-3; 10 nucleotides match TRBD1. J was trimmed by 6 bases and V by 4 bases; bases with no gene match: 5. The CDR3 has 14 residues. CDR1 is SGDLS, CDR2 YYNGEE, per germline.

V usage is TRBV4-3 and J usage is TRBJ2-7; TRBD1 aligns across 7 bases. V shed 1 base and J 0 bases; nucleotides not matched to a gene: 15. The CDR3 sequence is 19 residues long. The germline V gene has CDR1 LGHNA and CDR2 YSLEER. This CDR3 is CASSQGLGQRLFNSYEQYF. The DNA of the CDR3 is TGCGCCAGCAGCCAAGGGCTGGGACAGAGGCTATTCAACTCCTACGAGCAGTACTTC.

The chain recombines TRBV9 with TRBJ1-1; the D is unclear. The CDR3 is made up of 14 amino acids. With 4 bases removed from V and 2 bases from J, the gap between germline ends came to 12 bases. Per germline, CDR1 SGDLS and CDR2 YYNGEE. The CDR3 reads CASSPYRANTEAFF. In nucleotides, the CDR3 is TGTGCCAGCAGCCCATACAGAGCCAACACTGAAGCTTTCTTT.

This chain links TRBV2 with TRBJ2-7; no reliable D call. The germline gives CDR1 SNHLY, CDR2 FYNNEI. Trimming took 0 bases from V and 3 from J, leaving 18 bases between them. CDR3 length: 17 amino acids. The chain's CDR3 is CASSEATNYVLSYEQYF. The CDR3 DNA is TGTGCCAGCAGTGAAGCCACCAACTACGTCTTAAGCTACGAGCAGTACTTC.

The chain joins TRBV4-2 to TRBJ2-7; 7 bases map to TRBD1. With 7 bases clipped from V and 9 bases from J, the junction kept 9 bases outside the gene matches. The CDR3 loop spans 12 amino acids. Germline lookup yields CDR1 LGHNA and CDR2 YNFKEQ. The CDR3 DNA is TGTGCCAGCATACAGGGGCGCATAGGGCAGTACGTC. Translating it yields CASIQGRIGQYV.

This clone was found once. The chain carries TRBV7-2 and TRBJ1-1; D is ambiguous. The ends were cut back, 2 bases at V and 1 base at J, with 11 bases in the middle. CDR3 length equals 15 residues. CDR1 and CDR2 from the germline V gene are SGHTA and FQGNSA. CDR3 nucleotides: TGTGCCAGCAGCTTAAGGCCCCGGTCGAACACTGAAGCTTTCTTT. Residues: CASSLRPRSNTEAFF.

The rearrangement links TRBV3-1 (or the pseudogene TRBV3-2) to TRBJ2-5, with D tentatively TRBD1 or TRBD2 (5 bases each). Trimming took 0 bases from V and 4 from J, leaving 18 bases between them. The CDR3 loop spans 17 amino acids. In germline, CDR1 is LGHDT, CDR2 YNNKEL (reference sequence). The CDR3 here is CASSQELRDLSTETQYF. The DNA of the CDR3 is TGTGCCAGCAGCCAAGAACTCCGGGACCTTAGTACAGAGACCCAGTACTTC.

The J gene is TRBJ1-5, the V gene TRBV7-9, with a tentative D call TRBD1 (6 bases). The V gene lost 5 bases and the J gene lost 5 bases, with 13 bases spanning the gap. In germline, CDR1 is SEHNR, CDR2 FQNEAQ (reference sequence). This CDR3 has 14 amino acids. CDR3 protein: CASSPQGNHQPQHF. DNA for the CDR3: TGTGCCAGCAGCCCACAGGGTAATCATCAGCCCCAGCATTTT.

The V gene is TRBV28, the J gene TRBJ1-1, with D possibly being TRBD1 (5 bases). The CDR3 sequence is 15 residues long. The V and J ends lost 4 bases and 0 bases respectively, with 12 bases between them. CDR1 and CDR2 (germline): MDHEN, SYDVKM. The DNA of the CDR3 is TGTGCCAGCAGTTCAGGGTCCATCATGAACACTGAAGCTTTCTTT. Protein product: CASSSGSIMNTEAFF.

This chain links TRBV7-9 with TRBJ1-1, with 8 bases identical to TRBD1. The junction had 18 bases not matched to a gene; V was cut back by 8 bases and J by 1 base. The germline gives CDR1 SEHNR, CDR2 FQNEAQ (reference sequence). The CDR3 is 18 residues long. This chain's CDR3 is CASSPPWQGARGNTEAFF. In DNA, the CDR3 is TGTGCCAGCTCCCCCCCGTGGCAGGGGGCCAGGGGGAACACTGAAGCTTTCTTT.

The J gene is TRBJ1-2, the V gene TRBV19; D remains ambiguous. This CDR3 region has 13 residues. V was clipped by 1 base and J by 3 bases, with 6 bases between them. CDR1 and CDR2 (germline): LNHDA, SQIVND (reference sequence). DNA of the CDR3: TGTGCCAGTAGTATAGCTCAGGACTATGGCTACACCTTC. Amino acids: CASSIAQDYGYTF.

This chain links TRBV6-1 with TRBJ2-7; 7 bases align to TRBD2. This CDR3 is built from 16 residues. The germline CDR1 and CDR2 sequences are MNHNS and SASEGT. V shed 2 bases, J shed 4 bases, and the junction held 11 bases outside the gene matches. CDR3 sequence reads: CASSESGGSEGYEQYV. The CDR3 coding sequence is TGTGCCAGCAGTGAATCGGGGGGTTCAGAGGGGTACGAGCAGTACGTC.

This clone turned up a few times. This chain uses TRBV7-2 with TRBJ1-4, with D unclear. The CDR3 extends over 12 amino acids. V gave up 6 bases and J gave up 0 bases, with 2 bases separating them. Germline values: CDR1 SGHTA, CDR2 FQGNSA. The CDR3 loop is CASSSTNEKLFF. In DNA, the CDR3 is TGTGCCAGCAGTTCAACTAATGAAAAACTGTTTTTT.

The J gene is TRBJ1-1, the V gene TRBV18; 10 nucleotides match TRBD1. From germline, CDR1 is KGHSH and CDR2 LQKENI. This CDR3 is built from 15 residues. V trimming: 3 bases; J trimming: 4 bases; junction bases outside the gene matches: 5. The DNA of the CDR3 is TGTGCCAGCTCACCTAGACAGGGGGCAGGCACTGAAGCTTTCTTT. Protein sequence: CASSPRQGAGTEAFF.

The rearrangement links TRBV7-9 to TRBJ2-2; D gene ambiguous. V was trimmed by 5 bases and J by 3 bases, leaving 16 bases between them. CDR3 size: 16 residues. In germline, CDR1 is SEHNR, CDR2 FQNEAQ (reference sequence). The CDR3 sequence is CASSLTDGPYTGELFF. The CDR3 region has the DNA TGTGCCAGCAGCCTCACCGACGGGCCATACACCGGGGAGCTGTTTTTT.